Presented here are 20 T cell receptor beta chains from one specimen sequenced in a study of cytomegalovirus exposure and HLA in healthy donors. PCR employed 60 Vbeta and 13 Jbeta primers. Method: immunoSEQ multiplex PCR; TCRdb's copy keeps in-frame clones and lacks some. Of 98,000 or so clones in the sample, approximately 71% were seen once. Sequencing input: PBMCs. These receptors were taken from a female donor in good health and CMV-seronegative.

The chain carries TRBV13 and TRBJ1-1; 11 nucleotides align to TRBD1. With V trimmed by 5 bases and J by 6 bases, 11 bases remained unmatched. Germline CDR1 is PRHDT and CDR2 is FYEKMQ (reference sequence). This CDR3 region has 16 residues. The CDR3 is CASSRLDRGQFSEAFF. CDR3 nucleotides: TGTGCCAGCAGCCGTTTGGACAGGGGGCAATTTTCTGAAGCTTTCTTT.

This chain uses TRBV5-8 with TRBJ2-7; D is unresolved. Germline V gene data show CDR1 as SGHTS and CDR2 as YDEGEE. The length of the CDR3 is 12 residues. The germline V and J ends were trimmed by 1 base and 5 bases, with 7 bases remaining between them. This CDR3 is CASSLSPDEQYF. CDR3 nucleotides: TGTGCCAGCAGCTTGTCCCCAGACGAGCAGTACTTC.

This chain connects TRBV2 to TRBJ1-2; D may be TRBD1 (6 bases). The CDR3 has 15 amino acids. Germline V gene data show CDR1 as SNHLY and CDR2 as FYNNEI. The V gene lost 2 bases and the J gene lost 0 bases, with 10 bases spanning the gap. CDR3 nucleotide sequence: TGTGCCAGCAGTGAATGGGACACAACTAACTATGGCTACACCTTC. It yields the protein CASSEWDTTNYGYTF.

This clone was picked up a small number of times. The rearrangement joins TRBV4-3 to TRBJ2-2, with D tentatively TRBD1 (5 bases). V lost 5 bases, J lost 4 bases, and 20 bases lay in between. Germline V gene sequence: CDR1 LGHNA, CDR2 YSLEER. This CDR3 spans 17 amino acids. In DNA, the CDR3 is TGCGCCAGCAGCGCCCCCCGGTGGCAGGGTGGCACCGGGGAGCTGTTTTTT. It is translated as CASSAPRWQGGTGELFF.

This chain joins TRBV30 and TRBJ2-7, with 12 nucleotides matching TRBD2. The CDR3 has 14 amino acids. Germline V CDR1 and CDR2: GTSNPN, SVGIG (reference sequence). The V and J ends lost 5 bases and 2 bases, in that order; junction bases with no gene match: 4. The CDR3 reads CAWRSSGRAYEQYF. As DNA, the CDR3 is TGTGCCTGGCGATCTAGCGGGAGGGCCTACGAGCAGTACTTC.

The chain carries TRBV4-1 and TRBJ1-2; no reliable D call. V was clipped by 0 bases and J by 4 bases, with 9 bases between them. From germline, CDR1 is MGHRA and CDR2 YSYEKL. This CDR3 is 14 amino acids long. Here the CDR3 reads CASSQDITVYGYTF. The CDR3 region has the DNA TGCGCCAGCAGCCAAGATATTACAGTCTATGGCTACACCTTC.

About this clone itself: An end of the junction differs from the germline gene, which may be a read error. DNA for the CDR3: TGTTCCAGCAGCTTAGGGGGACAGGGCGCCAGGGCCTACGAGCAGTACTTC. Translation gives CSSSLGGQGARAYEQYF. The chain carries TRBV7-9 and TRBJ2-7; 9 bases agree with TRBD1. This CDR3 is 17 amino acids long. CDR1 is SEHNR and CDR2 is FQNEAQ in the germline V gene (reference sequence).

This clone was seen more than once but under ten times. The chain links TRBV15 to TRBJ2-1, with D perhaps TRBD1 (5 bases). V lost 5 bases and J lost 8, with 13 bases in between. The CDR3 runs to 13 residues. CDR1 is LNHNV and CDR2 is YYDKDF in the germline V gene (reference sequence). Here the CDR3 DNA reads TGTGCCACCAGCGGAGCAGGGCCCGATGAGCAGTTCTTC. This translates into CATSGAGPDEQFF.

The gene calls are TRBV7-9 and TRBJ2-7, with D perhaps matching TRBD2 (5 bases). Germline CDR1 SEHNR, CDR2 FQNEAQ (reference sequence). Trimming shortened V by 3 bases and J by 3 bases, and 12 bases separated the two germline ends. The CDR3 is 14 residues long. Written as DNA, the CDR3 is TGTGCCAGCAGCTTCGGTGGAGGCGGCTACGAGCAGTACTTC. It specifies CASSFGGGGYEQYF.

The chain uses TRBV19 and TRBJ2-2; D is undetermined. There are 14 residues in the CDR3. The ends were cut back, 1 base at V and 6 bases at J, with 9 bases in the middle. CDR1 is LNHDA and CDR2 is SQIVND in the germline V gene (reference sequence). The CDR3 is CASSIGRVSGELFF. The CDR3 region has the DNA TGTGCCAGTAGTATAGGCCGGGTATCCGGGGAGCTGTTTTTT.

This chain connects TRBV7-9 to TRBJ1-1; D is perhaps TRBD1 (6 bases). Trimming cost V 1 base and J 2 bases, with 14 bases left between them. Germline loops: CDR1 SEHNR, CDR2 FQNEAQ (reference sequence). The CDR3 length is 16 residues. The CDR3 coding sequence is TGTGCCAGCAGCTTAGTCGGGGGGCGGCAAAACACTGAAGCTTTCTTT. It is translated as CASSLVGGRQNTEAFF.

This clone was observed a handful of times. The chain has TRBV27 and TRBJ1-5, with 7 bases identical to TRBD1. CDR1 is MNHEY, CDR2 SMNVEV, per germline (reference sequence). The CDR3 is 17 amino acids. Trimming cost V 3 bases and J 3 bases; bases outside gene matches: 11. This CDR3 reads CASSFPPLQGNNQPQHF. In DNA, the CDR3 is TGTGCCAGCAGTTTCCCCCCTCTACAGGGGAACAATCAGCCCCAGCATTTT.

The J gene is TRBJ1-1, the V gene TRBV6-5; a possible D gene is TRBD1 (5 bases). Germline V gives CDR1 MNHEY, CDR2 SVGAGI. CDR3 length: 16 residues. Trimming left V 0 bases short and J 5 bases short, with 16 bases between. CDR3 sequence reads: CASSYSTGRVWTEAFF. The CDR3, as DNA: TGTGCCAGCAGTTACTCGACGGGCAGGGTATGGACTGAAGCTTTCTTT.

V usage is TRBV5-1 and J usage is TRBJ2-7, with D unresolved. V lost 0 bases, J lost 2 bases, and 6 bases lay in between. CDR3 size: 13 residues. Germline-derived CDR1 and CDR2 are SGHRS and YFSETQ. The CDR3 DNA is TGCGCCAGCAGCTTGGCCGGTCCCTACGAGCAGTACTTC. Translation: CASSLAGPYEQYF.

The gene calls are TRBV7-3 and TRBJ1-2; TRBD1 matches 7 bases. The trim removed 4 bases at V and 2 bases at J, leaving 7 bases unmatched. The germline V gene has CDR1 SGHTA and CDR2 FQGTGA. The CDR3 extends over 15 amino acids. The CDR3 reads CASSSPPRGNYGYTF. Written as DNA, the CDR3 is TGTGCCAGCAGCTCACCCCCCAGGGGGAACTATGGCTACACCTTC. Complete variable domain (other parts from reference TRBV7-3 and TRBJ1-2): GAGVSQTPSNKVTEKGKYVELRCDPISGHTALYWYRQSLGQGPEFLIYFQGTGAADDSGLPNDRFFAVRPEGSVSTLKIQRTERGDSAVYLCASSSPPRGNYGYTFGSGTRLTVV.

This clone was seen a few times. This rearrangement joins TRBV6-5 to TRBJ1-3; D not resolved. The V end lost 6 bases, the J end lost 2 bases, and 14 bases lay between the germline ends. Germline-derived CDR1 and CDR2 are MNHEY and SVGAGI. There are 15 residues in the CDR3. The CDR3 nucleotides are TGTGCCAGCAGACTTTACGAGGGTCCTGGAAACACCATATATTTT. Its translation: CASRLYEGPGNTIYF.

The table lists this clone with a few counts. The chain joins TRBV6-5 to TRBJ1-1; no clear D. This CDR3 contains 14 residues. Trimming took 5 bases from V and 1 from J, leaving 11 bases between them. Per germline, CDR1 MNHEY and CDR2 SVGAGI. The CDR3, as DNA: TGTGCCAGCAGTGACCGACACAAGAACACTGAAGCTTTCTTT. Translation gives CASSDRHKNTEAFF.

This sequence joins TRBV2 and TRBJ2-2; 8 positions match TRBD1. Germline V gene data show CDR1 as SNHLY and CDR2 as FYNNEI. The CDR3 sequence is 15 residues long. V trimming: 3 bases; J trimming: 4 bases; junction bases outside the gene matches: 4. CDR3 amino acids: CASSESQGGTGELFF. CDR3 DNA: TGTGCCAGCAGTGAGTCACAGGGGGGCACCGGGGAGCTGTTTTTT.

The gene calls are TRBV20-1 and TRBJ1-1; the D gene is possibly TRBD1 (6 bases). Deletions cut 4 bases from V and 6 bases from J, with 9 bases between. The CDR3 loop spans 11 amino acids. Germline assignment: CDR1 DFQATT and CDR2 SNEGSKA (reference sequence). The CDR3 is CSATTGPEAFF. The CDR3 nucleotides are TGCAGTGCTACTACAGGGCCTGAAGCTTTCTTT.

The V gene is TRBV4-2, the J gene TRBJ2-5, with 10 bases identical to TRBD1. The ends lost 3 bases at V and 2 bases at J; junction bases unmatched: 3. The CDR3 totals 15 residues. Germline assignment: CDR1 LGHNA and CDR2 YNFKEQ. The CDR3 DNA is TGTGCCAGCAGCCATCGGACAGGGGGACAAGAGACCCAGTACTTC. Translated, it gives CASSHRTGGQETQYF.